This T cell receptor (beta chain) was sequenced during a study of T-cell reconstitution after alpha-beta-depleted transplantation in children. This clonotype was picked up many times. Its target is not known. V dropped 6 bases and J dropped 2 bases, with 10 bases sitting between them. This CDR3 comprises 13 residues. Unique molecular identifiers were incorporated during preparation of the TCRbeta library. TCRdb processed the PCR reads anew with MiXCR; each CDR3 protein has one entry. The sample lists 65,000 to 85,000 distinct CDR3 sequences; roughly 10% were seen once. Broader study findings: Expanded graft clones, several hundred of them, were reportedly the source of alpha-beta T cells about two months after transplant. The authors attributed T-cell counts and diversity one year after transplant mostly to newly produced T cells. Surviving recipient T cells and thymic progenitors underlay high day-60 TCRbeta diversity in some patients.

The gene calls are TRBV12-3 or TRBV12-4 and TRBJ2-5; unclear D gene. The material was PBMCs, obtained before TCRalphabeta/CD19-depleted stem cell transplant. The receptor was isolated from a boy aged 5-17 years with acute myeloid leukemia, due to receive a stem cell transplant. CDR3 DNA: TGTGCCAGCAGCAGGATCCATCAAGAGACCCAGTACTTC. This translates into CASSRIHQETQYF.